The 17 T cell receptor beta chains below were found in one sample sequenced in a study of PD-1 blockade in classical Hodgkin lymphoma. Sequenced by immunoSEQ multiplex PCR; TCRdb stores in-frame clones only, minus some. Among some 18,000 clones listed, about 77% were seen once. The time point was: cycle 4 day 1 (C4D1), after five to seven weeks of nivolumab. Every one of the patients relapsed after autologous stem cell transplantation (brentuximab vedotin exposure was variable). Sequencing was performed on peripheral blood mononuclear cells (PBMCs), taken before the fourth cycle of nivolumab. Receptors originate from a human donor with classical Hodgkin lymphoma.

The chain recombines TRBV5-1 with TRBJ2-6; 8 bases line up with TRBD1. This CDR3 has 20 residues. Germline V gives CDR1 SGHRS, CDR2 YFSETQ. Losses at the gene ends were 4 bases for V and 2 bases for J; bases not matched to a gene: 17. The CDR3 nucleotides are TGCGCCAGCAGCCGGATCCGTCCGGAGACAGGGGAAACTGGGGCCAACGTCCTGACTTTC. Residues: CASSRIRPETGETGANVLTF.

The chain employs TRBV6-5 and TRBJ1-2; 7 bases map to TRBD1. CDR1 and CDR2 from the germline V gene are MNHEY and SVGAGI. J was trimmed by 2 bases and V by 6 bases; bases with no gene match: 9. This CDR3 region has 15 residues. The CDR3 sequence is CASSRQGGGNYGYTF. DNA for the CDR3: TGTGCCAGCAGCCGCCAAGGGGGCGGAAACTATGGCTACACCTTC.

The chain joins TRBV5-4 to TRBJ1-3; no firm D call. V lost 3 bases to trimming and J lost 0 bases, with 13 bases between them. The CDR3 runs to 16 residues. Looked up from germline, CDR1 is SGHNT and CDR2 is YYREEE (reference sequence). The chain's CDR3 is CASSSTPGISGNTIYF. CDR3 DNA: TGTGCCAGCAGCTCGACCCCCGGGATCTCTGGAAACACCATATATTTT.

Comment on this clone: One end of the junction varies from germline; a read error may be responsible. The chain carries TRBV4-1 and TRBJ1-4; tentatively, D is TRBD1 (5 bases). The CDR3 is 11 residues long. In germline, CDR1 is MGHRA, CDR2 YSYEKL. Here the CDR3 DNA reads TGCGCCAGCAGCCAAGGGGACGTGCGGACTTTT. Protein product: CASSQGDVRTF.

V is TRBV9 and J is TRBJ2-5; possible D gene TRBD1, 6 bases. Per germline, CDR1 SGDLS and CDR2 YYNGEE. This CDR3 is 13 amino acids long. V was trimmed by 3 bases and J by 5 bases, leaving 11 bases between them. The CDR3 bases are TGTGCCAGCAGCGCAACAGGGTCGGAGACCCAGTACTTC. It encodes CASSATGSETQYF.

This clone was counted once. The V gene is TRBV27, the J gene TRBJ2-2; D gene unclear. The CDR3 spans 16 residues. V was trimmed by 3 bases and J by 1 base, leaving 12 bases between them. The V gene's germline CDR1 is MNHEY and CDR2 SMNVEV (reference sequence). CDR3 coding DNA: TGTGCCAGCAGTTTTATATTCGGACGGAACACCGGGGAGCTGTTTTTT. Translated, it gives CASSFIFGRNTGELFF.

CDR3: CASRGEGVGVYQPQHF. The CDR3 nucleotides are TGTGCCAGCAGAGGGGAAGGGGTCGGGGTTTATCAGCCCCAGCATTTT. The gene calls are TRBV6-6 and TRBJ1-5; D possibly corresponds to TRBD1 (5 bases). V was pared by 6 bases and J by 5 bases, with 20 bases between. This CDR3 spans 16 amino acids. CDR1 MNHNY and CDR2 SVGAGI come from the germline V gene (reference sequence).

The chain has TRBV19 and TRBJ1-1; 7 bases align to TRBD1. CDR3 length equals 16 residues. CDR1 LNHDA and CDR2 SQIVND come from the germline V gene (reference sequence). The V and J ends lost 1 base and 4 bases, in that order; junction bases with no gene match: 9. CDR3 coding DNA: TGTGCCAGTAGTATAGGCTCTCACAGGGGCTCCACTGAAGCTTTCTTT. Translating it yields CASSIGSHRGSTEAFF.

The chain joins TRBV7-8 to TRBJ1-2, with TRBD1 as a possible D gene (5 bases). Germline assignment: CDR1 SGHVS and CDR2 FQNEAQ. This CDR3 spans 13 amino acids. V gave up 3 bases and J gave up 4 bases, with 9 bases separating them. This CDR3 is CASSFDRTYGYTF. In nucleotides, the CDR3 is TGTGCCAGCAGCTTTGACAGAACCTATGGCTACACCTTC.

The chain couples TRBV7-2 to TRBJ2-7; 8 positions agree with TRBD1. CDR1 and CDR2 (germline): SGHTA, FQGNSA. This CDR3 spans 15 amino acids. With 1 base clipped from V and 7 bases from J, the junction kept 9 bases outside the gene matches. The CDR3 DNA sequence: TGTGCCAGCAGCTTAGATGGACAGGGTTTGGGAGAGCAGTACTTC. Translated: CASSLDGQGLGEQYF.

The V call is TRBV19, the J call TRBJ1-1; D unresolved. Per the germline V gene, CDR1 is LNHDA and CDR2 is SQIVND (reference sequence). The CDR3 runs to 15 residues. Between the trimmed V and J ends, which lost 6 bases and 0 bases, there was a span of 14 bases. The CDR3 DNA reads TGTGCCAGTAGGGCCCAAGGGATACTGAACACTGAAGCTTTCTTT. Translated, it gives CASRAQGILNTEAFF.

The chain couples TRBV19 to TRBJ1-4; 10 nucleotides match TRBD1. This CDR3 contains 14 residues. Per the germline V gene, CDR1 is LNHDA and CDR2 is SQIVND (reference sequence). V was pared by 5 bases and J by 8 bases, with 5 bases of the junction left unmatched. This chain's CDR3 is CASSSPDRGEKLFF. The CDR3 region has the DNA TGTGCCAGTAGTTCTCCGGACAGGGGGGAAAAACTGTTTTTT.

V gene TRBV11-2 combines with J gene TRBJ2-7; the D gene is possibly TRBD1 (5 bases). CDR3 length equals 15 residues. Between the trimmed V and J ends, which lost 2 bases and 1 base, there was a span of 12 bases. Germline CDR1 reads SGHAT; CDR2 reads FQNNGV. CDR3 residues: CASSLRGSTSYEQYF. The CDR3 nucleotides are TGTGCCAGCAGCTTAAGGGGTAGCACTTCCTACGAGCAGTACTTC.

This clone came up a few times. The gene calls are TRBV27 and TRBJ2-3; TRBD2 matches 8 bases. The CDR3 runs to 17 residues. Germline CDR1 MNHEY, CDR2 SMNVEV (reference sequence). V shed 3 bases, J shed 2 bases, and the junction held 10 bases outside the gene matches. The CDR3: CASSFATSGGTTDTQYF. As DNA, the CDR3 is TGTGCCAGCAGTTTCGCCACCAGCGGGGGCACCACAGATACGCAGTATTTT.

The chain uses TRBV7-9 and TRBJ1-6, with 10 nucleotides matching TRBD1. This CDR3 has 14 residues. Trimming cost V 10 bases and J 9 bases; bases outside gene matches: 9. Germline V CDR1 and CDR2: SEHNR, FQNEAQ (reference sequence). The CDR3 loop reads CATTGTGDSSPLHF. The CDR3 coding sequence is TGTGCCACCACCGGGACAGGGGATTCTTCACCCCTCCACTTT.

The rearrangement links TRBV7-9 to TRBJ1-1; no reliable D call. The germline V gene has CDR1 SEHNR and CDR2 FQNEAQ (reference sequence). This CDR3 comprises 16 residues. Trimming pared 1 base from V and 3 bases from J, leaving 15 bases between. As DNA, the CDR3 is TGTGCCAGCAGCTTAGGTTCCGGGGAATTACACACTGAAGCTTTCTTT. The encoded protein is CASSLGSGELHTEAFF.

The V call is TRBV4-3, the J call TRBJ2-3; D may match TRBD1 or TRBD2 (5 bases each). Germline assignment: CDR1 LGHNA and CDR2 YSLEER. The V gene lost 1 base and the J gene lost 3 bases, with 17 bases spanning the gap. The CDR3 is 17 residues long. The CDR3 region is CASSQGTPGPLTDTQYF. CDR3 DNA: TGCGCCAGCAGCCAAGGGACTCCGGGACCGTTGACAGATACGCAGTATTTT.